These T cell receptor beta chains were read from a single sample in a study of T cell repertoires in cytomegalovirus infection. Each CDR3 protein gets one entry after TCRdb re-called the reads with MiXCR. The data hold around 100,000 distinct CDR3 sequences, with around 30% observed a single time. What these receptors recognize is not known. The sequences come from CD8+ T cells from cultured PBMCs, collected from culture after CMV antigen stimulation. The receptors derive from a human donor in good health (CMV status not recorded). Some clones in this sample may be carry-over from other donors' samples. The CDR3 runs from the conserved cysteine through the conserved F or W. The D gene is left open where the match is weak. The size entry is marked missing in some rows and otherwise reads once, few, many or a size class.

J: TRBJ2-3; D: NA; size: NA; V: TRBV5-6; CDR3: CASSLGGKDTQYF; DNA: TGTGCCAGCAGCTTAGGCGGGAAAGATACGCAGTATTTT
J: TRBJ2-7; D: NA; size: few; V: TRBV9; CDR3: CASSSEGLSYEQYF; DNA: TGTGCCAGCAGCTCCGAGGGTCTTTCCTACGAGCAGTACTTC
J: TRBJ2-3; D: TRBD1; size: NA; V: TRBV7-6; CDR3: CASSLGGQTFRWADTQYF; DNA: TGTGCCAGCAGCTTAGGGGGACAGACCTTTCGGTGGGCAGATACGCAGTATTTT
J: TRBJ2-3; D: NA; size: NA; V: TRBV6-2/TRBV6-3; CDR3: CASREGGPGTDTQYF; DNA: TGTGCCAGCAGGGAAGGGGGTCCAGGCACAGATACGCAGTATTTT
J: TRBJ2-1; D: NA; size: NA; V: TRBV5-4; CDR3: CASSSEASAYNEQFF; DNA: TGTGCCAGCAGCTCGGAGGCTAGTGCATACAATGAGCAGTTCTTC
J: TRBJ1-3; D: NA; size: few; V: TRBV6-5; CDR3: CASSLGASGNTIYF; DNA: TGTGCCAGCAGTCTGGGGGCTTCAGGAAACACCATATATTTT
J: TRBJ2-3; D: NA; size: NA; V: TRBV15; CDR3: CATSRDRNRPITDTQYF; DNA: TGTGCCACCAGCAGAGATCGTAACAGGCCCATCACAGATACGCAGTATTTT
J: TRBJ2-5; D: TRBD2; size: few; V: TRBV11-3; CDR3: CASSLGGGPETQYF; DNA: TGTGCCAGCAGCTTGGGCGGGGGACCAGAGACCCAGTACTTC
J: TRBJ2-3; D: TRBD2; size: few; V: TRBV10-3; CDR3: CAISESGLAGTDTQYF; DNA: TGTGCCATCAGTGAGTCTGGACTAGCGGGGACAGATACGCAGTATTTT
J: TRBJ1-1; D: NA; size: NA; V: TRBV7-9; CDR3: CASRPSGNTEAFF; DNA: TGTGCCAGCCGTCCCTCGGGGAACACTGAAGCTTTCTTT
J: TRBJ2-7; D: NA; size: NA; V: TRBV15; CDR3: CATSKPMTGLIEQYF; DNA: TGTGCCACCAGCAAGCCGATGACAGGACTTATAGAGCAGTACTTC
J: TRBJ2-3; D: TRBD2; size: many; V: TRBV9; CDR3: CASSVAEGWDYTDTQYF; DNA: TGTGCCAGCAGCGTAGCTGAGGGGTGGGACTACACAGATACGCAGTATTTT
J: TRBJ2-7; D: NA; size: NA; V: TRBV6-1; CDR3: CASSEDTGGVSEQYF; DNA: TGTGCCAGCAGTGAAGACACAGGGGGGGTATCCGAGCAGTACTTC
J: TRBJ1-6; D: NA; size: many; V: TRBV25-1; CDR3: CASSELRDGTYNSPLHF; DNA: TGTGCCAGCAGTGAATTGAGGGACGGGACCTATAATTCACCCCTCCACTTT
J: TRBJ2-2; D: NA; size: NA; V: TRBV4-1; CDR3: CASSQGAVSGELFF; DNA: TGCGCCAGCAGCCAAGGGGCCGTTTCGGGGGAGCTGTTTTTT
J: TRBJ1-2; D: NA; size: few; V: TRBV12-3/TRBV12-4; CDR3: CASTETGDRDGYTF; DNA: TGTGCCAGCACCGAAACGGGCGACAGAGATGGCTACACCTTC
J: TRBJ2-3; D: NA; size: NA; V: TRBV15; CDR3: CATSRDRGPSTDTQYF; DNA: TGTGCCACCAGCAGAGATCGAGGCCCGAGCACAGATACGCAGTATTTT
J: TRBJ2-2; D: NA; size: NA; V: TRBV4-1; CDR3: CASSQVPGGRTGELFF; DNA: TGCGCCAGCAGCCAAGTCCCCGGGGGGCGCACCGGGGAGCTGTTTTTT
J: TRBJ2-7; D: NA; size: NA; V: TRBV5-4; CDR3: CASSRGTELYEQYF; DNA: TGTGCCAGCAGTCGCGGGACGGAACTCTACGAGCAGTACTTC
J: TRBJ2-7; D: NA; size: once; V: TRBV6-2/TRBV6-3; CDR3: CASSYPHEQYF; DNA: TGTGCCAGCAGTTACCCCCACGAGCAGTACTTC
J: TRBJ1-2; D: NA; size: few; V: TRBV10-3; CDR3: CAISESQGPPYGYTF; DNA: TGTGCCATCAGTGAGTCGCAGGGGCCTCCCTATGGCTACACCTTC
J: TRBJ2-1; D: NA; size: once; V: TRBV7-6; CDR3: CASSIVDGGNEQFF; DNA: TGTGCCAGCAGCATAGTTGACGGGGGCAATGAGCAGTTCTTC
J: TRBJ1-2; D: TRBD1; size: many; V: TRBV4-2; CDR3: CASSQGIGTGINYGYTF; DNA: TGTGCCAGCAGCCAGGGGATCGGGACAGGAATTAACTATGGCTACACCTTC
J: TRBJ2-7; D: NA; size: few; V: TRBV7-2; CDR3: CASSLRPRGFDEQYF; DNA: TGTGCCAGCAGCTTACGCCCGCGTGGGTTCGACGAGCAGTACTTC
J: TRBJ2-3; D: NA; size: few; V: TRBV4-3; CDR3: CASSQDGGTDTQYF; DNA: TGCGCCAGCAGCCAAGATGGGGGCACAGATACGCAGTATTTT
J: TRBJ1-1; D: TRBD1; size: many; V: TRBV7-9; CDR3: CASSQQGGTEAFF; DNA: TGTGCCAGCAGCCAACAGGGGGGGACTGAAGCTTTCTTT
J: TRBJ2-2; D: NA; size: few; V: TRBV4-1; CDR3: CASSQDDLPRPEAGELFF; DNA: TGCGCCAGCAGCCAAGATGATCTCCCGCGACCCGAGGCCGGGGAGCTGTTTTTT